These T cell receptor beta chains were read from a single sample in a study of T cells after yellow fever vaccination. TCRdb independently ran MiXCR on the 5' RACE reads; one entry per CDR3 protein. Of approximately 300,000 distinct CDR3 sequences in the sample, around 7% are singletons; the top ten hold 15% to 20%. The specimen was PBMCs, collected more than 35 days after the first yellow fever vaccination. The receptors shown here come from a man aged 18 to 30 who received the YFV17D yellow fever vaccine. Both conserved end residues are part of each CDR3. Each record gives: clone size, D gene, V gene, J gene, CDR3 DNA, CDR3 protein. A D gene is named only where the DNA matches it firmly. Clone size, where shown, is once, few, many, or a class for clones that have expanded.

clone_size: -; d_call: TRBD2; v_call: TRBV11-2; j_call: TRBJ2-1; cdr3_nt: TGTGCCAGCTCGCCCGTCGAGAGACTAGCGGGGGGACTCGACTCCTGGCAGTTCTTC; cdr3_aa: CASSPVERLAGGLDSWQFF
clone_size: -; d_call: -; v_call: TRBV20-1; j_call: TRBJ2-3; cdr3_nt: TGCAGTGCTCCTCGGACTCTCACAGATACGCAGTATTTT; cdr3_aa: CSAPRTLTDTQYF
clone_size: -; d_call: -; v_call: TRBV12-3/TRBV12-4; j_call: TRBJ2-1; cdr3_nt: TGTGCCAGCAGTTTTTCGACTCTCAGCCCCAATGAGCAGTTCTTC; cdr3_aa: CASSFSTLSPNEQFF
clone_size: -; d_call: -; v_call: TRBV30; j_call: TRBJ1-3; cdr3_nt: TGTGCCTGGAATCTCGGGGCGACACCTGGAAACACCATATATTTT; cdr3_aa: CAWNLGATPGNTIYF
clone_size: -; d_call: -; v_call: TRBV12-3/TRBV12-4; j_call: TRBJ2-2; cdr3_nt: TGTGCCAGCGGCCCGAGGGGGGGGTTAAACACCGGGGAGCTGTTTTTT; cdr3_aa: CASGPRGGLNTGELFF
clone_size: many; d_call: -; v_call: TRBV6-1; j_call: TRBJ2-1; cdr3_nt: TGTGCCAGCAGCCCGAACCGGGGGTACAATGAGCAGTTCTTC; cdr3_aa: CASSPNRGYNEQFF
clone_size: few; d_call: TRBD1; v_call: TRBV28; j_call: TRBJ1-5; cdr3_nt: TGTGCCAGCAGACCCGGGACAGTGAATCAGCCCCAGCATTTT; cdr3_aa: CASRPGTVNQPQHF
clone_size: few; d_call: -; v_call: TRBV14; j_call: TRBJ2-1; cdr3_nt: TGTGCCAGCAGCCAGAGGGGTTACAATGAGCAGTTCTTC; cdr3_aa: CASSQRGYNEQFF
clone_size: many; d_call: -; v_call: TRBV18; j_call: TRBJ2-1; cdr3_nt: TGTGCCAGCTCAAGAGAGGGAGATGAGCAGTTCTTC; cdr3_aa: CASSREGDEQFF
clone_size: few; d_call: -; v_call: TRBV19; j_call: TRBJ1-1; cdr3_nt: TGTGCCAGTAGCCGACTCTTCATGAACACTGAAGCTTTCTTT; cdr3_aa: CASSRLFMNTEAFF
clone_size: -; d_call: -; v_call: TRBV19; j_call: TRBJ2-1; cdr3_nt: TGTGCCAGTAGCCGGACCTTTCAGTCTAACACCTACAATGAGCAGTTCTTC; cdr3_aa: CASSRTFQSNTYNEQFF